The clone carrying this T cell receptor beta chain was found a few times. What it binds is not known. Nominally healthy donors provided the samples, though records likely missed some immune exposures. Researchers ran the PCR with 60 Vbeta and 13 Jbeta primers. Per the authors' pipeline: As a later analysis found, there were about 80 million unique TCR beta chains, of which some 10 million were shared. Repertoires were generated with immunoSEQ multiplex PCR, while TCRdb's copy carries only in-frame clones and drops some. V and J calls and clone size come straight from that table; D and trimming were deduced from the DNA. The sample includes about 150,000 clones, around 80% of them seen just once. This record belongs to a study of cytomegalovirus exposure and HLA in healthy donors. Study-wide points: A later analysis showed TCR association rates differing by HLA locus, peaking at DRB1 and lowest at HLA-C.

With V trimmed by 10 bases and J by 4 bases, 3 bases remained unmatched. The CDR3 extends over 12 amino acids. CDR1 is SGHNT and CDR2 is YYREEE in the germline V gene (reference sequence). Material: PBMCs. This TCR derives from a woman in her forties in good health and CMV-seronegative. The genes are TRBV5-4 and TRBJ2-5, with 11 positions matching TRBD2. In DNA, the CDR3 is TGTGCCGGGACTAGCGGTGGAGAGACCCAGTACTTC. Translating gives CAGTSGGETQYF.